One and the same sample provided the 18 T cell receptor beta chains below, sequenced in a study of technical replicates of blood from a few donors. Profiled with immunoSEQ multiplex PCR; TCRdb holds only in-frame clones, not every one. The table has 85,000 to 90,000 clones, just under 95% seen once. Specimen: T cells isolated from PBMCs. The source is a human donor in good health.

The chain joins TRBV29-1 to TRBJ2-1, with 8 bases matching TRBD2. The germline V gene encodes CDR1 SQVTM and CDR2 ANQGSEA. Trimming cost V 7 bases and J 4 bases; bases outside gene matches: 6. CDR3 length: 13 residues. The CDR3 loop is CSAPGLGYNEQFF. The CDR3 DNA reads TGCAGCGCACCGGGACTAGGATACAATGAGCAGTTCTTC.

This chain joins TRBV15 and TRBJ2-2; no definite D call. V was trimmed by 6 bases and J by 7 bases, leaving 9 bases between them. Germline CDR1 is LNHNV and CDR2 is YYDKDF (reference sequence). This CDR3 contains 12 residues. As DNA, the CDR3 is TGTGCCACCAGGCAGGTCGTCGGGGAGCTGTTTTTT. The encoded protein is CATRQVVGELFF.

This clone was seen only a few times. The chain couples TRBV6-5 to TRBJ1-1; D gene ambiguous. Between the trimmed V and J ends, which lost 2 bases and 4 bases, there was a span of 11 bases. CDR1 MNHEY and CDR2 SVGAGI come from the germline V gene. The CDR3 has 14 amino acids. DNA of the CDR3: TGTGCCAGCAGTTACGGATGGGAGGTCACTGAAGCTTTCTTT. This codes for CASSYGWEVTEAFF.

This chain links TRBV27 with TRBJ1-2; possible D gene TRBD1, 5 bases. The germline V gene has CDR1 MNHEY and CDR2 SMNVEV (reference sequence). The CDR3 extends over 14 amino acids. V was pared by 6 bases and J by 8 bases, with 19 bases between. The CDR3 nucleotides are TGTGCCAGCAGCAGCAGGGTGAGCTTCGGGGGCTACACCTTC. Protein: CASSSRVSFGGYTF.

V usage is TRBV27 and J usage is TRBJ2-7, with TRBD2 matching 16 bases. The CDR3 is 18 amino acids. Germline assignment: CDR1 MNHEY and CDR2 SMNVEV (reference sequence). Trimming took 5 bases from V and 6 from J; bases not matched to a gene: 13. In DNA form, the CDR3 reads TGTGCCAGCAGTCCAACCCCGGGACTAGCGGGAGGGGATTCCGAGCAGTACTTC. Amino acid sequence: CASSPTPGLAGGDSEQYF.

The V call is TRBV7-3, the J call TRBJ2-1, with TRBD2 matching over 7 bases. V shed 2 bases, J shed 7 bases, and the junction held 5 bases outside the gene matches. CDR1 is SGHTA and CDR2 is FQGTGA in the germline V gene. The CDR3 has 14 residues. CDR3: CASSLPGGENEQFF. CDR3 in DNA: TGTGCCAGCAGCTTACCGGGGGGTGAAAATGAGCAGTTCTTC.

V and J are TRBV28 and TRBJ2-7, with D perhaps matching TRBD2 (5 bases). The germline V and J ends were trimmed by 6 bases and 2 bases, with 11 bases remaining between them. This CDR3 has 13 residues. The germline V gene encodes CDR1 MDHEN and CDR2 SYDVKM. The CDR3 coding sequence is TGTGCCAGCAGCCAACTAGGTGCCTACGAGCAGTACTTC. Protein sequence: CASSQLGAYEQYF.

The rearrangement uses TRBV20-1 and TRBJ2-1; D is unresolved. Germline V gene data show CDR1 as DFQATT and CDR2 as SNEGSKA (reference sequence). V was shortened by 5 bases and J by 7 bases, with 6 bases between the two germline ends. The CDR3 consists of 10 residues. CDR3 sequence (DNA): TGCAGTGCTGGGCCTAATGAGCAGTTCTTC. Translated, it gives CSAGPNEQFF.

V usage is TRBV2 and J usage is TRBJ1-6; D is possibly TRBD1 (5 bases). The CDR3 runs to 14 residues. Deletions cut 1 base from V and 10 bases from J, with 11 bases between. Germline V gene sequence: CDR1 SNHLY, CDR2 FYNNEI. The CDR3 spells CASSEEGSESPLHF. The CDR3 DNA reads TGTGCCAGCAGTGAAGAGGGGTCGGAATCACCCCTCCACTTT.

The sample holds one count of this clone. The V call is TRBV2, the J call TRBJ1-2, with a possible D match to TRBD1 (5 bases). The germline gives CDR1 SNHLY, CDR2 FYNNEI. This CDR3 comprises 15 residues. Trimming removed 6 bases at V and 0 bases at J, with 14 bases between. This chain's CDR3 is CASSPIRTTNYGYTF. The DNA for the CDR3 is TGTGCCAGCAGCCCCATTCGGACAACTAACTATGGCTACACCTTC.

This clone was seen only once. The chain links TRBV28 to TRBJ2-2; D gene ambiguous. This CDR3 has 13 amino acids. V shed 6 bases and J shed 4 bases, with 9 bases lying between them. The germline CDR1 and CDR2 sequences are MDHEN and SYDVKM. The CDR3 sequence: CASRHTSTGELFF. As DNA, the CDR3 is TGTGCCAGCAGACATACAAGCACCGGGGAGCTGTTTTTT.

The genes are TRBV28 and TRBJ2-7, with TRBD2 identical over 8 bases. The CDR3 length is 15 residues. J gave up 2 bases and V 7 bases, and 10 bases lay outside the gene matches. The germline V gene has CDR1 MDHEN and CDR2 SYDVKM. The CDR3, as DNA: TGTGCCAGCAATCACAATCCGGGACTAGCCTACGAGCAGTACTTC. This sequence encodes CASNHNPGLAYEQYF. The variable domain in full, with the rest retrieved from reference TRBV28 and TRBJ2-7, is DVKVTQSSRYLVKRTGEKVFLECVQDMDHENMFWYRQDPGLGLRLIYFSYDVKMKEKGDIPEGYSVSREKKERFSLILESASTNQTSMYLCASNHNPGLAYEQYFGPGTRLTVT.

The chain employs TRBV19 and TRBJ2-7; TRBD1 might be the D (5 bases). Deletions cut 5 bases from V and 6 bases from J, with 11 bases between. The CDR3 contains 12 residues. Per germline, CDR1 LNHDA and CDR2 SQIVND (reference sequence). CDR3 protein: CASSFQGSEQYF. The CDR3 bases are TGTGCCAGTAGTTTCCAGGGCTCCGAGCAGTACTTC.

About this clone: An end of the junction differs from the germline gene, which may be a read error. V gene TRBV28 combines with J gene TRBJ1-1; 10 nucleotides match TRBD1. Germline V gene sequence: CDR1 MDHEN, CDR2 SYDVKM. The CDR3 runs 13 residues. The chain's CDR3 is CAFRDRGEGEAFF. The CDR3 nucleotides read TGCGCCTTCCGGGACAGGGGTGAGGGGGAAGCTTTCTTT.

V and J are TRBV4-1 and TRBJ2-1; TRBD2 aligns across 7 bases. The CDR3 totals 16 residues. Germline V gene data show CDR1 as MGHRA and CDR2 as YSYEKL. Germline trimming cut 0 bases from V and 7 bases from J; bases unmatched to any gene: 9. CDR3 sequence: CASSQDHLAVRNEQFF. The DNA of the CDR3 is TGCGCCAGCAGCCAAGACCACCTAGCGGTCCGGAATGAGCAGTTCTTC.

The chain links TRBV4-1 to TRBJ1-5, with 10 bases aligning to TRBD1. V trimming: 1 base; J trimming: 1 base; junction bases outside the gene matches: 4. Germline V gene sequence: CDR1 MGHRA, CDR2 YSYEKL. The CDR3 runs to 17 residues. Here the CDR3 DNA reads TGCGCCAGCAGCCAAGGGGGACAGGGGCCGAGCAATCAGCCCCAGCATTTT. It encodes CASSQGGQGPSNQPQHF.

This clone was seen once. The chain uses TRBV10-1 and TRBJ2-7; D may be TRBD1 (6 bases). CDR1 WNHNN and CDR2 SYGVQD come from the germline V gene (reference sequence). The length of the CDR3 is 14 residues. The V end lost 5 bases, the J end lost 1 base, and 12 bases lay between the germline ends. DNA of the CDR3: TGCGCCAGCAGTACCCAACAGGGATCCTACGAGCAGTACTTC. It codes for CASSTQQGSYEQYF.

The chain couples TRBV5-1 to TRBJ1-5; possibly TRBD1 for D (5 bases). The CDR3 contains 14 residues. Germline V gives CDR1 SGHRS, CDR2 YFSETQ. V lost 5 bases and J lost 4, with 13 bases in between. The CDR3 loop reads CASRGEGTNQPQHF. The CDR3 nucleotides read TGCGCCAGCAGGGGGGAGGGCACTAATCAGCCCCAGCATTTT.